The 25 T cell receptor beta chains below come from one sample, sequenced in a study of T cell repertoires in cytomegalovirus infection. MiXCR, run by TCRdb on the reads, gives a single entry per CDR3 protein. This repertoire shows a few hundred thousand distinct CDR3 sequences, about 39% found once; its top ten account for 48%. No antigens are known for them. The sequencing here drew on cultured PBMCs, taken from culture after CMV antigen stimulation. These receptors all stem from a human donor in good health (CMV status not recorded). Some clones in this sample may be carry-over from other donors' samples.

This clonotype was detected ten times or more. The chain employs TRBV7-2 and TRBJ2-3; D gene uncertain. The CDR3 loop spans 14 amino acids. Germline V gene sequence: CDR1 SGHTA, CDR2 FQGNSA. With 1 base removed from V and 4 bases from J, the gap between germline ends came to 9 bases. CDR3 residues: CASSLGNEADTQYF. CDR3 coding DNA: TGTGCCAGCAGCTTAGGGAACGAGGCAGATACGCAGTATTTT.

Worth noting for this clonotype: An end of the junction differs from the germline gene, which may be a read error. The V and J genes are TRBV5-3 and TRBJ2-1; D is possibly TRBD1 (7 bases). TRBV5-3 is classed as an ORF, of uncertain function. The CDR3 covers 13 residues. As DNA, the CDR3 is TGTGCCAGCAGCTTGTCAGGGGGGCCTAAGCAGTTCTTC. Protein: CASSLSGGPKQFF.

This clonotype was observed a few times. V gene TRBV12-5 combines with J gene TRBJ2-7; no clear D gene. V was pared by 3 bases and J by 3 bases, with 18 bases between. The germline V gene encodes CDR1 LGHNT and CDR2 FRNRAP. This CDR3 contains 16 residues. CDR3: CASGLQPGPRGYEQYF. In nucleotides, the CDR3 is TGTGCTAGTGGTTTACAACCCGGGCCAAGAGGCTACGAGCAGTACTTC.

This clonotype appeared many times. This chain links TRBV7-2 with TRBJ1-4; D ambiguous. CDR1 SGHTA and CDR2 FQGNSA come from the germline V gene. Trimming took off 5 bases at V and 5 bases at J, with 9 bases between the two ends. There are 13 residues in the CDR3. This chain's CDR3 is CASSQRENEKLFF. The DNA of the CDR3 is TGTGCCAGCAGCCAACGGGAAAATGAAAAACTGTTTTTT.

This chain uses TRBV15 with TRBJ2-5; D assignment may be TRBD1 or TRBD2 (6 bases each). The CDR3 runs 15 residues. The V and J ends lost 3 bases and 1 base respectively, with 12 bases between them. The germline V gene encodes CDR1 LNHNV and CDR2 YYDKDF (reference sequence). CDR3 in DNA: TGTGCCACCAGCAGGAGGGGGGACTCCCAAGAGACCCAGTACTTC. Translated, it gives CATSRRGDSQETQYF. Supplemented by reference TRBV15 and TRBJ2-5, the full variable domain reads DAMVIQNPRYQVTQFGKPVTLSCSQTLNHNVMYWYQQKSSQAPKLLFHYYDKDFNNEADTPDNFQSRRPNTSFCFLDIRSPGLGDTAMYLCATSRRGDSQETQYFGPGTRLLVL.

This clonotype turned up a few times. This sequence joins TRBV11-2 and TRBJ2-1; possible D gene TRBD2, 7 bases. V lost 5 bases and J lost 4, with 15 bases in between. Germline V gives CDR1 SGHAT, CDR2 FQNNGV. The CDR3 is made up of 15 amino acids. Written as DNA, the CDR3 is TGTGCCAGCAGCGCCCTAAGGGGGGGATACAATGAGCAGTTCTTC. Protein product: CASSALRGGYNEQFF.

The J gene is TRBJ2-2, the V gene TRBV12-3 or TRBV12-4, with TRBD2 matching 12 bases. The V and J ends lost 5 bases and 6 bases, in that order; junction bases with no gene match: 4. The CDR3 contains 15 residues. The CDR3: CASSQTSGSAGELFF. The CDR3 DNA reads as TGTGCCAGCAGTCAGACTAGCGGGAGTGCCGGGGAGCTGTTTTTT.

V gene TRBV12-3 or TRBV12-4 combines with J gene TRBJ1-1; 12 bases agree with TRBD1. The length of the CDR3 is 15 residues. V shed 6 bases, J shed 5 bases, and the junction held 7 bases outside the gene matches. CDR3 sequence reads: CASRPRDRGRTEAFF. The CDR3 nucleotides are TGTGCCAGCAGGCCCCGGGACAGGGGGCGTACTGAAGCTTTCTTT.

This clonotype was detected many times. The chain has TRBV7-2 and TRBJ2-1; a weak D match, TRBD2 (6 bases). The germline V gene has CDR1 SGHTA and CDR2 FQGNSA. V shed 4 bases and J shed 12 bases, with 22 bases lying between them. The CDR3 has 15 residues. Here the CDR3 reads CASSYSGSSPDGQFF. CDR3 nucleotides: TGTGCCAGCAGCTATAGCGGCAGCTCCCCAGACGGGCAGTTCTTC.

At least ten counts were recorded for this clonotype. The chain combines TRBV4-2 with TRBJ1-5, with 7 bases aligning to TRBD1. Germline CDR1 and CDR2: LGHNA and YNFKEQ. The CDR3 has 18 residues. With 4 bases clipped from V and 2 bases from J, the junction kept 14 bases outside the gene matches. This CDR3 is CASSRTDWDSRGNQPQHF. CDR3 in DNA: TGTGCCAGCAGCCGAACCGATTGGGACAGTCGGGGCAATCAGCCCCAGCATTTT.

This clonotype was recorded many times. V usage is TRBV7-6 and J usage is TRBJ2-1, with no clear D. Deletions cut 1 base from V and 9 bases from J, with 10 bases between. CDR3 length equals 13 residues. The V gene's germline CDR1 is SGHVS and CDR2 FNYEAQ. CDR3 residues: CASSLEGIGEQFF. CDR3 nucleotides: TGTGCCAGCAGCTTAGAGGGAATCGGTGAGCAGTTCTTC.

The chain links TRBV12-3 or TRBV12-4 to TRBJ1-5; D unclear. The CDR3 is 12 residues long. V lost 5 bases, J lost 10 bases, and 12 bases lay in between. CDR3 DNA: TGTGCCAGCAGTCTTGACCCGTATCCCCAGCATTTT. Translating it yields CASSLDPYPQHF.

This clonotype appeared a single time. The chain combines TRBV19 with TRBJ1-1; no reliable D call. The CDR3 has 15 amino acids. V was pared by 3 bases and J by 4 bases, with 15 bases between. Germline V CDR1 and CDR2: LNHDA, SQIVND (reference sequence). In DNA, the CDR3 is TGTGCCAGTAGTATGAGTGGTGTTTGGGGCACTGAAGCTTTCTTT. Residues: CASSMSGVWGTEAFF.

As to this clonotype: The junction shows a germline mismatch at one end, possibly a read error. The CDR3 is CSVQDRGNTEAFF. DNA of the CDR3: TGCAGCGTTCAAGACAGGGGGAACACTGAAGCTTTCTTT. This chain uses TRBV29-1 with TRBJ1-1; 8 positions agree with TRBD1. The CDR3 spans 13 residues. Per germline, CDR1 SQVTM and CDR2 ANQGSEA. Full variable domain (missing parts from reference TRBV29-1 and TRBJ1-1): SAVISQKPSRDICQRGTSLTIQCQVDSQVTMMFWYRQQPGQSLTLIATANQGSEATYESGFVIDKFPISRPNLTFSTLTVSNMSPEDSSIYLCSVQDRGNTEAFFGQGTRLTVV.

The chain has TRBV19 and TRBJ1-1; D is undetermined. Germline loops: CDR1 LNHDA, CDR2 SQIVND (reference sequence). Trimming removed 6 bases at V and 3 bases at J, with 14 bases between. The CDR3 is 14 amino acids. The CDR3 nucleotides are TGTGCCAGTAGGATGGGTTACGGGGACACTGAAGCTTTCTTT. Its protein is CASRMGYGDTEAFF.

The V gene is TRBV7-6, the J gene TRBJ1-1; the D is unclear. Trimming stripped 7 bases from V and 5 bases from J, with 17 bases between. CDR1 is SGHVS, CDR2 FNYEAQ, per germline. The CDR3 totals 14 residues. CDR3 sequence (DNA): TGTGCCAGCACCAATAACAGAGTTGGGACTGAAGCTTTCTTT. Translated, it gives CASTNNRVGTEAFF.

This clonotype was picked up a small number of times. The V call is TRBV10-3, the J call TRBJ2-3; 7 nucleotides agree with TRBD2. V lost 10 bases, J lost 4 bases, and 14 bases stayed unmatched. The CDR3 runs to 15 residues. The germline V gene has CDR1 ENHRY and CDR2 SYGVKD. The CDR3 bases are TGTGCCACGAAAAGCAGCGGGATGGTGGCAGATACGCAGTATTTT. Translating it yields CATKSSGMVADTQYF.

The rearrangement uses TRBV20-1 and TRBJ1-6, with 10 bases fitting TRBD1. With 1 base clipped from V and 8 bases from J, the junction kept 5 bases outside the gene matches. This CDR3 is built from 15 residues. Germline V gene lookup returns CDR1 DFQATT and CDR2 SNEGSKA (reference sequence). CDR3: CSARVTGTGDSPLHF. The CDR3 DNA reads TGCAGTGCTAGAGTTACCGGGACAGGGGATTCACCCCTCCACTTT.

This chain links TRBV20-1 with TRBJ1-5; D ambiguous. The V and J ends lost 3 bases and 1 base respectively, with 10 bases between them. Germline assignment: CDR1 DFQATT and CDR2 SNEGSKA (reference sequence). The CDR3 extends over 14 amino acids. DNA of the CDR3: TGCAGTGCTAGGTTAGGGCTAAGCAATCAGCCCCAGCATTTT. This translates into CSARLGLSNQPQHF.

CDR3 in amino acids: CATTNGETQYF. The CDR3 coding sequence is TGTGCCACAACTAACGGGGAGACCCAGTACTTC. The chain links TRBV7-6 to TRBJ2-5; D is unclear. Trimming shortened V by 10 bases and J by 5 bases, and 11 bases separated the two germline ends. Germline V lookup: CDR1 SGHVS, CDR2 FNYEAQ. The CDR3 runs to 11 residues.

This clonotype was recorded once. The chain couples TRBV7-6 to TRBJ2-7; 9 positions agree with TRBD1. The V and J ends lost 5 bases and 3 bases, in that order; junction bases with no gene match: 8. The CDR3 has 15 amino acids. Germline-derived CDR1 and CDR2 are SGHVS and FNYEAQ. CDR3 sequence reads: CASSPTDRGVYEQYF. The CDR3 nucleotides read TGTGCCAGCAGCCCAACGGACAGGGGAGTCTACGAGCAGTACTTC.

The V call is TRBV7-2, the J call TRBJ2-1; TRBD2 matches at 7 bases. The germline V gene encodes CDR1 SGHTA and CDR2 FQGNSA. The CDR3 has 18 amino acids. After removal of 1 base from V and 9 bases from J, the junction contained 18 bases not matched to a gene. CDR3 loop: CASSLGPLGWGGSGEQFF. CDR3 in DNA: TGTGCCAGCAGCTTAGGGCCTCTAGGGTGGGGGGGTTCCGGTGAGCAGTTCTTC.

V gene TRBV4-1 combines with J gene TRBJ1-1; a weak D match, TRBD1 (5 bases). This CDR3 has 14 residues. The germline CDR1 and CDR2 sequences are MGHRA and YSYEKL. With 0 bases removed from V and 5 bases from J, the gap between germline ends came to 10 bases. The CDR3, as DNA: TGCGCCAGCAGCCAAGATAAGTGGGGGACTGAAGCTTTCTTT. Amino acid sequence: CASSQDKWGTEAFF.

In its sample, this clonotype was seen a few times. The chain has TRBV10-3 and TRBJ2-3; D is unresolved. Trimming took 4 bases from V and 9 from J, leaving 17 bases between them. The CDR3 runs to 14 residues. Germline CDR1 and CDR2: ENHRY and SYGVKD. CDR3 amino acids: CAISARLRLGTQYF. The CDR3 DNA follows: TGTGCCATCAGTGCTAGGTTGAGACTCGGAACGCAGTATTTT.

The chain uses TRBV19 and TRBJ2-1; tentative D call: TRBD2 (6 bases). The germline V and J ends were trimmed by 5 bases and 6 bases, with 14 bases remaining between them. The CDR3 length is 14 residues. From germline, CDR1 is LNHDA and CDR2 SQIVND (reference sequence). This chain's CDR3 is CASSLRGPPNEQFF. CDR3 coding DNA: TGTGCCAGTAGTTTGCGGGGACCTCCCAATGAGCAGTTCTTC.